This TCR beta chain came from a study of identical twins (dated by TCRdb to about 2016). About the investigation overall: To test whether fetal clonotypes persist, the study used deep sequencing on TCR alpha and beta repertoires from monozygotic twins, unrelated adults of various ages, and cord blood. Replicate twin experiments were performed at different times using different library preparation protocols to rule out contamination. The study at large found these results: Abundant cord blood beta clonotypes had fewer insertions, young adult naive repertoires showed a similar but weaker trend, and memory repertoires showed no such trend. Conclusions relied on cross-sectional statistical analysis, since the same donors could not be followed over many years. Compared with coincidental sharing between unrelated individuals, an excess of low generation-probability sequences was observed among out-of-frame TCR alpha sequences shared between twins. Out-of-frame TCR alpha sharing in monozygotic twins was systematically underestimated by recombination models, whereas sharing between unrelated individuals was in agreement with the recombination models. Invariant T cells such as MAIT and iNKT could partly confound zero-insertion analyses, although diverse VJ usage argued against such confounding for most clonotypes. A weaker excess of twin sharing was found in beta out-of-frame sequences because the signal-to-noise ratio was lowered by fewer shared sequences.

The CDR3 has 15 amino acids, counting the end cysteine and phenylalanine. Solely the CDR3 DNA is kept, with 45 bases framed from the first base. Relative to germline, V is 1 base shorter and J is 4 bases shorter, with 12 bases between their ends. This clonotype was detected a few times. Its antigen target is currently unknown. Base qualities are not provided; no much larger clone lies one nucleotide away. Preparation of the library involved 5' RACE. Sequencing relied on an Illumina HiSeq 2000. A universal primer binding site was added through template switching, and the final cDNA carried a unique molecular identifier so that TCR cDNA molecules could be counted accurately. Specific primers in the conserved constant-segment region were used to synthesize first-strand cDNA for TCR alpha and beta chains. To control for contamination, each cDNA library was double barcoded with a SMART-Mk sample barcode plus Illumina barcodes. TruSeq adapter sequences and Illumina sample barcodes were added in two successive PCR steps. The Illumina HiSeq platform was used with custom primers to sequence TCR alpha and beta cDNA libraries. The paper's data handling went like this. Raw reads were processed with MiGEC to extract unique molecular identifiers, and MiXCR was used to determine CDR3 positions. For each individual, recombination models were inferred using an EM algorithm with the repgenHMM and IGoR tools. Shared clonotypes were analyzed with the tcR package in R, and sharing was normalized by the product of cloneset sizes. To study raw recombination free of thymic and clonal selection effects, out-of-frame nonproductive sequences were analyzed. TCRdb redid the processing of the public reads, applying fastp at Q25 and MiXCR, and retained in-frame beta chains. Each CDR3 protein gets just one entry, which takes the most common genes and DNA from the rows behind it. These V and J calls are TCRdb output, not the study's own analysis. For this sample there are roughly 500,000 distinct CDR3 sequences; 22% appear just once. The top ten clonotypes cover about 0.93% of the sample.

Only healthy Caucasian donors were included. The twin cohort comprised three pairs of female monozygotic twins, all aged roughly 18 to 30 years. Positive isolation kits from Invitrogen were used to isolate the CD4+ and CD8+ T cell populations. The same sample was also used in a study of T cells expressing NK-cell markers. Per that second paper: TCR beta-chain repertoires were profiled in sorted CD3+CD56+NKG2C+, CD3+CD56+NKG2C- and CD3+CD56-NKG2C+ T-cell subsets from several donors. Among the eight sequenced donors, only one was HCMV-seronegative, while the other seven were HCMV-seropositive. In several experiments an anti-gammadeltaTCR antibody was added to restrict sorting to alphabetaTCR-expressing T cells. For several donors, the dominant CD3+CD56+NKG2C+ clonotypes were among the top 10 CD8+ clonotypes and accounted for 1.0-7.0% of CD8+ T cells. Those dominant clonotypes were again the most abundant among CD3+CD56-NKG2C+ cells in several donors, at about 25-60.1%. It remained unclear whether the expanded NKG2C-expressing T cell clones were specific for HCMV antigens. All eight donors whose samples were sequenced were randomly selected healthy volunteers, three of them men and five women. To determine HCMV serostatus, a commercial ELISA kit was used to detect HCMV-specific IgG in serum. Reads were demultiplexed and grouped by UMI with MIGEC, and clonotypes were assembled and quantified with MiTCR. Only TCR cDNA sequences supported by at least two reads were kept to exclude erroneous sequences. The tcR package was used for downstream repertoire analysis, with clonotypes matched between fractions based on CDR3 nucleotide sequence plus V segment. VDJmatch was used to annotate antigen specificity against VDJdb, with one amino acid substitution in CDR3 permitted.

In this chain, TRBV12-3 or TRBV12-4 is recombined with TRBJ2-3; a confident D gene designation cannot be given. The sample was CD4+ T cells sorted from blood. The sequence came from a woman between 18 and 30 years old in good health. The CDR3 protein is CASSLGAASADTQYF. The nucleotide sequence reads as follows: TGTGCCAGCAGTTTAGGGGCAGCATCCGCAGATACGCAGTATTTT.